The source of this TCR beta chain is a study of blood T cell repertoires in COVID-19. Study summary: Italy, Spain and the United States were the sources of the convalescent and acute COVID-19 samples. PBMCs, B-cell-depleted T cells, or T cells provided the cDNA or gDNA that made up the material.

This clone occurred once. In the authors' methods: For nucleated cells, counts were estimated from reference gene primer amplification. Libraries were prepared by immunoSEQ multiplex PCR; TCRdb keeps only in-frame clonotypes and omits some of them. V, J and clone size reflect that table, while D and trimming were determined from the DNA. The profile shows about 180,000 clones, approximately 83% of them singletons. Germline CDR1 MNHEY, CDR2 SVGAGI. V was shortened by 2 bases and J by 4 bases, with 9 bases between the two germline ends. CDR3 length: 14 residues. Sequenced sample: peripheral blood. The TCR comes from a man aged 50-60 years with active or convalescent COVID-19. The chain links TRBV6-5 to TRBJ2-1; possibly TRBD2 for D (5 bases). The CDR3, as DNA: TGTGCCAGCAGTTACGTTTCGGGGTACAATGAGCAGTTCTTC. This codes for CASSYVSGYNEQFF.